Listed here is a single TCR beta chain. Antigen specificity is unknown. The sample comes from a study of vaccination and CD4 T cells after COVID-19. About the study: Median time from second vaccine dose to sampling was roughly 65 days (14 to 241).

Treatment specified: approximately nine-day PBMC culture with coronavirus spike peptide pools or control peptides (ViraFEST assay). Gathered ahead of the COVID-19 pandemic (2011-2018) were the CD4+ T cells of the unexposed donor. An Oncomine TCR Beta short-read assay was used to sequence the DNA from cultured CD4+ T cells. Genomic DNA extraction was carried out from cultured CD4+ T cells. TCRdb independently ran MiXCR on the PCR reads; one entry per CDR3 protein. This sample has roughly 9,100 distinct CDR3 sequences, with about 35% found just once. This CDR3 region has 14 residues. Trimming removed 1 base at V and 10 bases at J, with 16 bases between. Germline lookup yields CDR1 MDHEN and CDR2 SYDVKM.

The V call is TRBV28, the J call TRBJ1-1, with D possibly matching TRBD1 (6 bases). The sequencing input was CD4+ T cells from blood, cultured in vitro. The sequence was obtained from a human donor in good health. CDR3 DNA sequence: TGTGCCAGCAGTTTATCTGGTCAGGGGCGCGCAGCTTTCTTT. It codes for CASSLSGQGRAAFF.